These T cell receptor beta chains were read from a single sample in a study of a mutant IDH1 vaccine in newly diagnosed glioma. Using immunoSEQ multiplex PCR, the repertoire was profiled, and TCRdb retains in-frame clones only, with some absent. Among tens of thousands of clones listed, under 90% were seen once. The antigens these receptors bind are not known. The sequencing here drew on PBMCs, taken from a glioma patient whose treatment included an IDH1 peptide vaccine. The source is a man aged 30 to 45 with glioma. Both conserved end residues are part of each CDR3. A D gene is named only where the DNA matches it firmly. The size of a clone is reported for some rows only, either as once, few or many, or as a class for expanded clones.

d_gene,abundance,v_gene,j_gene,CDR3aa,CDR3nt
-,-,TRBV7-8,TRBJ1-5,CASSPGGRGGNQPQHF,TGTGCCAGCAGCCCCGGTGGAAGAGGAGGCAATCAGCCCCAGCATTTT
TRBD1,-,TRBV10-3,TRBJ1-1,CAISEPTGSRAFF,TGTGCCATCAGTGAGCCGACAGGGAGTCGGGCTTTCTTT
-,-,TRBV18,TRBJ1-5,CASSFSVGNQPQHF,TGTGCCAGCTCATTTTCTGTGGGCAATCAGCCCCAGCATTTT
TRBD1,-,TRBV14,TRBJ2-3,CASSQEGQGVADTQYF,TGTGCCAGCAGCCAAGAAGGACAGGGAGTGGCAGATACGCAGTATTTT
-,once,TRBV21-1,TRBJ1-1,CASSTKTEPTGSCAEAFF,TGTGCCAGCAGCACAAAAACTGAACCCACAGGGAGTTGCGCTGAAGCTTTCTTT
-,-,TRBV5-1,TRBJ2-5,CASSLAVAAQETQYF,TGCGCCAGCAGCTTGGCCGTTGCAGCTCAAGAGACCCAGTACTTC
-,-,TRBV25-1,TRBJ2-3,CASSEGYTQYF,TGTGCCAGCAGTGAAGGGTATACGCAGTATTTT
TRBD2,-,TRBV5-1,TRBJ2-7,CASSGLAGLSYEQYF,TGCGCCAGCAGCGGTCTAGCGGGGCTCTCCTACGAGCAGTACTTC
-,-,TRBV27,TRBJ1-2,CASRNRHPPYGYTF,TGTGCCAGCAGGAATAGACATCCACCCTATGGCTACACCTTC
TRBD1,-,TRBV18,TRBJ2-1,CASSLGQGADEQFF,TGTGCCAGCTCACTTGGACAGGGGGCGGATGAGCAGTTCTTC
-,-,TRBV5-1,TRBJ2-5,CASREGSGETQYF,TGCGCCAGCAGAGAGGGAAGCGGTGAGACCCAGTACTTC